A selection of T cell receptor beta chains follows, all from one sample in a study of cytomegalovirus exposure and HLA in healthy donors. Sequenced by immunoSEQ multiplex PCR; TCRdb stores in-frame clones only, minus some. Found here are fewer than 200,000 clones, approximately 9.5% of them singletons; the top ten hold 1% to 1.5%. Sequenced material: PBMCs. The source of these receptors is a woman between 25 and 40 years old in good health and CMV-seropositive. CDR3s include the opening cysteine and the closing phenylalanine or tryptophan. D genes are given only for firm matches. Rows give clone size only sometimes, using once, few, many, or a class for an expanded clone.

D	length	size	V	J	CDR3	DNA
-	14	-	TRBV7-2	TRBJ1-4	CASSPDFGGEKLFF	TGTGCCAGCAGCCCAGATTTCGGGGGGGAAAAACTGTTTTTT
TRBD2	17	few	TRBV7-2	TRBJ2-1	CASSFPIAGGRNNEQFF	TGTGCCAGCAGCTTTCCGATAGCGGGAGGCCGGAACAATGAGCAGTTCTTC
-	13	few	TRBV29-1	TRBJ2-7	CSVDLAGAYEQYF	TGCAGCGTCGACCTCGCAGGGGCTTACGAGCAGTACTTC
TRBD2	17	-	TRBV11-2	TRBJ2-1	CASSTNRLAGGINEQFF	TGTGCCAGCAGCACAAACAGACTAGCGGGAGGGATTAATGAGCAGTTCTTC
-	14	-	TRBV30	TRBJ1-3	CAWNIEGAGNTIYF	TGTGCCTGGAACATTGAGGGGGCTGGAAACACCATATATTTT
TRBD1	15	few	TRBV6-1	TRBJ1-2	CASSEHQRTGDGYTF	TGTGCCAGCAGTGAACATCAGCGGACAGGGGATGGCTACACCTTC
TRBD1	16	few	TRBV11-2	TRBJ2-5	CASSFRQGASQETQYF	TGTGCCAGCAGCTTCCGACAGGGGGCGTCGCAAGAGACCCAGTACTTC
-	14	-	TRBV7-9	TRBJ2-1	CASTMGQGYNEQFF	TGTGCCAGCACCATGGGGCAGGGTTACAATGAGCAGTTCTTC
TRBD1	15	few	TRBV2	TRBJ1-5	CASSADRGSNQPQHF	TGTGCCAGCAGTGCGGACAGGGGGAGCAATCAGCCCCAGCATTTT
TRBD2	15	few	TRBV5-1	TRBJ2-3	CASSRGAGSTDTQYF	TGCGCCAGCAGCAGAGGAGCGGGAAGCACAGATACGCAGTATTTT
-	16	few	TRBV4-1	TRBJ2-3	CASSQEVAARTDTQYF	TGCGCCAGCAGCCAAGAGGTAGCGGCCCGCACAGATACGCAGTATTTT
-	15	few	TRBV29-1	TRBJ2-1	CSVGTIFASYNEQFF	TGCAGCGTCGGGACAATCTTCGCCTCCTACAATGAGCAGTTCTTC
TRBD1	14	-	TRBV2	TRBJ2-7	CASRTGTGGYEQYF	TGTGCCAGCAGGACCGGGACAGGGGGCTACGAGCAGTACTTC
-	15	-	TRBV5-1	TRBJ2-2	CASSLGAANTGELFF	TGCGCCAGCAGCTTGGGAGCGGCGAACACCGGGGAGCTGTTTTTT
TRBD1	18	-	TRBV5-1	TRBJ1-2	CASSLRQGPPATNYGYTF	TGCGCCAGCAGCTTGAGACAGGGGCCACCTGCAACGAACTATGGCTACACCTTC
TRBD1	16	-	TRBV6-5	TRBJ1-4	CASSYRPGTGLEKLFF	TGTGCCAGCAGTTACCGCCCCGGGACAGGGCTCGAAAAACTGTTTTTT
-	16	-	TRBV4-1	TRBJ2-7	CASSQGSSGPDYEQYF	TGCGCCAGCAGCCAAGGCTCGAGCGGGCCAGACTACGAGCAGTACTTC
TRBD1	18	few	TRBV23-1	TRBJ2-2	CASSPSRGTGGITGELFF	TGCGCCAGCAGTCCCTCAAGGGGGACAGGGGGCATCACCGGGGAGCTGTTTTTT
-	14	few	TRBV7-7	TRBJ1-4	CASSAGLGSQKLFF	TGTGCCAGCAGCGCAGGGCTCGGAAGCCAAAAACTGTTTTTT
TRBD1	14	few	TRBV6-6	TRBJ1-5	CASRPNRGTQPQHF	TGTGCCAGCAGGCCCAACAGGGGGACTCAGCCCCAGCATTTT
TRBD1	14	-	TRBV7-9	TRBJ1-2	CASSFGTGGHGYTF	TGTGCCAGCAGCTTCGGGACAGGGGGCCATGGCTACACCTTC
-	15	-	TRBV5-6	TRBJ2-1	CASSPGLSSYNEQFF	TGTGCCAGCAGCCCTGGGCTAAGCTCCTACAATGAGCAGTTCTTC
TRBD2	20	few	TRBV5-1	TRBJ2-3	CASTLGTSGRTSTSTDTQYF	TGCGCCAGCACCCTCGGGACTAGCGGGAGGACGTCTACTAGCACAGATACGCAGTATTTT
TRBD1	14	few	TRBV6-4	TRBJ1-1	CASRGTDMNTEAFF	TGTGCCAGCAGGGGGACAGATATGAACACTGAAGCTTTCTTT
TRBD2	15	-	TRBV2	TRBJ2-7	CASGGLAAERYEQYF	TGTGCCAGCGGGGGTCTAGCGGCAGAGCGGTACGAGCAGTACTTC
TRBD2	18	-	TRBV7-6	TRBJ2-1	CASSSGLAGGPGWDEQFF	TGTGCCAGCAGTTCGGGACTAGCGGGAGGGCCCGGTTGGGATGAGCAGTTCTTC
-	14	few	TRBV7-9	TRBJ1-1	CASSSEGVGTEAFF	TGTGCCAGCAGCTCCGAGGGGGTTGGCACTGAAGCTTTCTTT
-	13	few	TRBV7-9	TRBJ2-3	CASSLDRRDTQYF	TGTGCCAGCAGCTTAGACAGGAGAGATACGCAGTATTTT